This T cell receptor (beta chain) came from a study of blood T cell repertoires in COVID-19. Study overall: Samples came from the United States, Italy and Spain, spanning acute and convalescent COVID-19. PBMCs, B-cell-depleted T cells, or T cells provided the cDNA or gDNA that made up the material.

This clone was seen a few times. V dropped 0 bases and J dropped 1 base, with 9 bases sitting between them. The CDR3 is made up of 15 amino acids. Germline CDR1 and CDR2: LGHNA and YNFKEQ. Authors' analysis steps: How many nucleated cells were present was estimated from reference gene primer amplification. Sequencing was performed with immunoSEQ multiplex PCR; in TCRdb, only in-frame clones are kept and a portion is missing. The V and J calls and clone size are taken from that table; D and trimming were inferred from the DNA. The sample contains 250,000 to 300,000 clones, approximately 81% of which appear only once.

This chain joins TRBV4-2 and TRBJ1-1; D is unresolved. The sample was peripheral blood. This TCR was recovered from an older woman with active or convalescent COVID-19. The CDR3 loop reads CASSQDGLTNTEAFF. The CDR3 nucleotides are TGTGCCAGCAGCCAAGATGGCCTTACGAACACTGAAGCTTTCTTT.